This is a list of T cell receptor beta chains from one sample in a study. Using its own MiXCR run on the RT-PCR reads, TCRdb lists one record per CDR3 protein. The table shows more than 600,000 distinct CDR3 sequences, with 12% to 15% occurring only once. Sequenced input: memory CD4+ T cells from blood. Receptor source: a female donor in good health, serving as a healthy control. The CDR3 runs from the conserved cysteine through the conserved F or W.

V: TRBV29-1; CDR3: CSVVVPEKNTGELFF
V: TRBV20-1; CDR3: CSARDLQFNEKLFF
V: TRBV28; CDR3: CASRGGRYNEQFF
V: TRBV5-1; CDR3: CASRSGERNSPLHF
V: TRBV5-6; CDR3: CASSRDRGIQETQYF
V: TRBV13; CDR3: CASSSSDGTALEQYF
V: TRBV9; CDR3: CASSVAAGGNNEQFF
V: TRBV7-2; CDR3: CASNPLGPSTDTQYF
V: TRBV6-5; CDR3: CASIDRRSGNTIYF
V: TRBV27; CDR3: CASSPWVSGNTIYF
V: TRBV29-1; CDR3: CSVDGVYSSEAFF
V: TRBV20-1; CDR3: CSAPRDSQADTQYF
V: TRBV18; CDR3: CASSPGTVRETQYF
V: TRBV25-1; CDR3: CASVKTGNTEVFF
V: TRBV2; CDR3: CASMQGIYNEQFF
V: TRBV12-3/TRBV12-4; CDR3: CASSLARETQPQHF
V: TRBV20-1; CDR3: CSARSGNSGEQYF
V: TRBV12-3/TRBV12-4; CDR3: CASTTALAGIDTQYF
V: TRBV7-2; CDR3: CASSRGQDLYYEQYF
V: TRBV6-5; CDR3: CASSTSVGIDTQYF
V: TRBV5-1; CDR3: CASSPGGTSPGELFF
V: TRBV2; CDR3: CASGQSNTGELFF
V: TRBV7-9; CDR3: CASSSGPNQPQHF
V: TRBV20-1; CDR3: CSARDLEKGSTDTQYF
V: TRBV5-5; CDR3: CASSPTSGSSGELFF
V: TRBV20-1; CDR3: CSAPGQRQKNIQYF
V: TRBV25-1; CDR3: CASSQTRAGFYGYTF
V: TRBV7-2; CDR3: CASSLDRAQPNIQYF
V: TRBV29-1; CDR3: CSVESRTGELFF
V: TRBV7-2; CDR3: CASSLVARSTDTQYF
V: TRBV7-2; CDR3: CASSIELVQETQYF
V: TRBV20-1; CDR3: CSARDGGSGANVLTF
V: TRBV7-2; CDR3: CASSQGQREGRGIF
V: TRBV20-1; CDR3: CSAPAWTHVRGSGNTIYF
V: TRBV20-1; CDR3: CSAARGGLTFF
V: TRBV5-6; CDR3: CASSLAVGATYNEQFF
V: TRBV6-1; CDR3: CACGHAGDSPLHF